The subject of this entry is one T cell receptor (beta chain). Antigen: not known. Sequencing used immunoSEQ multiplex PCR; TCRdb keeps in-frame clones, though not all of them. Among tens of thousands of clones, roughly 85% were seen once, and the ten largest hold roughly 25%. The data are from a study of radiotherapy plus CTLA-4 blockade in lung cancer. Broader study findings: Among blood TCR repertoires after radiotherapy plus ipilimumab, tumor-derived clones expanded.

Germline V lookup: CDR1 LGHNA, CDR2 YNFKEQ. This CDR3 is 14 amino acids long. V was shortened by 4 bases and J by 2 bases, with 10 bases between the two germline ends. Sequencing was performed on peripheral blood, taken from a patient treated with radiotherapy plus ipilimumab. This clonotype originated in a human donor with non-small cell lung cancer that progressed on radiotherapy plus ipilimumab. The rearrangement links TRBV4-2 to TRBJ2-3; maybe TRBD2 (6 bases). As DNA, the CDR3 is TGTGCCAGCAGCCCCGGGACTTACACAGATACGCAGTATTTT. Translation gives CASSPGTYTDTQYF.